In its sample, the clone carrying this T cell receptor (beta chain) was seen many times. The antigen is unknown. This specimen comes from a study of early T cells in non-severe SARS-CoV-2 infection. The overall study: Sequenced bulk RNA came from whole blood that was unsorted, and chains were unpaired.

The J segment lost 3 bases and the V segment lost 1 base, leaving 2 bases of the junction unmatched. Germline assignment: CDR1 SGHTA and CDR2 FQGNSA. The CDR3 covers 14 residues. Study findings and constraints: Database matching using VDJdb favored anti-spike CD8 responses, with private and CD4 specificities left missing.

Unique molecular identifiers were attached to individual cDNA molecules. A single record per CDR3 protein comes from TCRdb applying MiXCR to the 5' RACE reads. The sample includes around 30,000 distinct CDR3 sequences, around 6% of them seen just once. The specimen was whole blood. The clonotype comes from an adult who was a healthcare worker with PCR-confirmed SARS-CoV-2 infection or an uninfected control (not recorded which). The chain has TRBV7-2 and TRBJ2-7; TRBD1 aligns across 8 bases. The CDR3 DNA sequence: TGTGCCAGCAGCTTAGGGACAGGGATCTACGAGCAGTACTTC. This codes for CASSLGTGIYEQYF. Supplemented by reference TRBV7-2 and TRBJ2-7, the full variable domain reads GAGVSQSPSNKVTEKGKDVELRCDPISGHTALYWYRQSLGQGLEFLIYFQGNSAPDKSGLPSDRFSAERTGGSVSTLTIQRTQQEDSAVYLCASSLGTGIYEQYFGPGTRLTVT.